The 2 T cell receptor beta chains below were found in one sample sequenced in a study of T cells after yellow fever vaccination. TCRdb processed the 5' RACE reads anew with MiXCR; each CDR3 protein has one entry. The sample records under 550,000 distinct CDR3 sequences, just over 20% being singletons. The sample in question was PBMCs, obtained about 21 days after the first yellow fever vaccination. These receptors were taken from a man younger than 30 who received the YFV17D yellow fever vaccine.

The V and J genes are TRBV5-1 and TRBJ1-1, with D tentatively TRBD1 (6 bases). V was trimmed by 4 bases and J by 1 base, leaving 20 bases between them. The CDR3 runs to 17 residues. CDR1 is SGHRS and CDR2 is YFSETQ in the germline V gene. CDR3 protein: CASSRTRGTDWNTEAFF. The CDR3 bases are TGCGCCAGCAGCCGGACAAGGGGGACCGATTGGAACACTGAAGCTTTCTTT.

The table lists this clonotype with many counts. The chain couples TRBV5-1 to TRBJ1-1, with D unclear. CDR1 is SGHRS, CDR2 YFSETQ, per germline. The V end was cut by 0 bases, the J end by 7 bases, with 10 bases between. This CDR3 is built from 13 residues. In nucleotides, the CDR3 is TGCGCCAGCAGCTTGGTCGGAAGAGATGAAGCTTTCTTT. It specifies CASSLVGRDEAFF.